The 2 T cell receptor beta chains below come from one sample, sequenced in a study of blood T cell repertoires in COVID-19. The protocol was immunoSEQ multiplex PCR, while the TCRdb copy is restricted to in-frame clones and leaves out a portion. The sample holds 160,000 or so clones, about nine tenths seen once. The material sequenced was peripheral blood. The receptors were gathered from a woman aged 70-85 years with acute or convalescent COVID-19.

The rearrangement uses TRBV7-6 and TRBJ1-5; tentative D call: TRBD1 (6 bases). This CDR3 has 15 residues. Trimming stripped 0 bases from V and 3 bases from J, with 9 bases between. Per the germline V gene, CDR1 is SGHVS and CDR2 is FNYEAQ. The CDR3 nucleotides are TGTGCCAGCAGCTTAGCGGCAGGGGACAATCAGCCCCAGCATTTT. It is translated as CASSLAAGDNQPQHF.

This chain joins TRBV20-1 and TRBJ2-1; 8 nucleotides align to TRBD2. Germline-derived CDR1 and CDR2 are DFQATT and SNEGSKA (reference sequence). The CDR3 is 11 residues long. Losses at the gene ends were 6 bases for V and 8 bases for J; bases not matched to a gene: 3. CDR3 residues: CSAWTSYEQFF. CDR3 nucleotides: TGCAGTGCATGGACTAGCTATGAGCAGTTCTTC.